The T cell receptor beta chain described here comes from a study of T cell repertoires in ileal Crohn's disease. Study-wide background: About half received postoperative treatment, 10 to 11 with thiopurines and around 17 anti-TNF.

Overall study results and limits: Compared with CD4 T cells, sorted CD8 cells carried more expanded clones. Every patient over 26.8% clonality showed endoscopic recurrence.

Measured with immunoSEQ multiplex PCR; TCRdb has only the in-frame clones, and not every one. The sample includes 16,000 or so clones, 80% of them seen just once. A remark on this clone: What it recognizes is unknown.

The sample consisted of ileal tissue. This receptor was taken from an adult with Crohn's disease.

CDR3 amino acids: CASSLPGQDQETQYF. Here the CDR3 DNA reads TGTGCCAGCAGCTTACCGGGACAGGACCAAGAGACCCAGTACTTC. The chain couples TRBV5-4 to TRBJ2-5; 8 bases are shared with TRBD1. Germline assignment: CDR1 SGHNT and CDR2 YYREEE (reference sequence). CDR3 length: 15 residues. Germline trimming cut 2 bases from V and 0 bases from J; bases unmatched to any gene: 3.